What follows are 21 T cell receptor beta chains derived from one specimen sequenced in a study of cytomegalovirus exposure and HLA in healthy donors. The PCR was carried out with 60 Vbeta primers and 13 Jbeta primers. Produced via immunoSEQ multiplex PCR; TCRdb's table is partial and in-frame only. The listing records fewer than 200,000 clones. Specimen: PBMCs. These receptor sequences come from a man younger than 40 in good health and CMV-seronegative.

The V call is TRBV27, the J call TRBJ1-1, with D perhaps matching TRBD1 (6 bases). CDR1 is MNHEY, CDR2 SMNVEV, per germline (reference sequence). CDR3 length: 13 residues. Trimming shortened V by 5 bases and J by 1 base, and 8 bases separated the two germline ends. The CDR3 is CASSQGQNTEAFF. DNA of the CDR3: TGTGCCAGCAGTCAGGGACAGAACACTGAAGCTTTCTTT.

This chain links TRBV7-9 with TRBJ2-1; 9 positions match TRBD2. The germline V gene encodes CDR1 SEHNR and CDR2 FQNEAQ (reference sequence). V lost 4 bases, J lost 7 bases, and 11 bases stayed unmatched. This CDR3 contains 16 residues. CDR3 in amino acids: CASSWSGGPLRNEQFF. CDR3 sequence (DNA): TGTGCCAGCAGCTGGAGCGGGGGGCCCCTTAGGAATGAGCAGTTCTTC.

The V call is TRBV25-1, the J call TRBJ2-7, with 10 bases that match TRBD2. Trimming took 3 bases from V and 2 from J; bases not matched to a gene: 4. Germline V gene sequence: CDR1 MGHDK, CDR2 SYGVNS. The CDR3 loop spans 15 amino acids. The CDR3 DNA sequence: TGTGCCAGCAGTGAGCGGACTAGCGGTACCTACGAGCAGTACTTC. Amino acid sequence: CASSERTSGTYEQYF.

CDR3: CAWRPTGGPFEAFF. The CDR3 nucleotides read TGTGCCTGGAGGCCGACAGGGGGCCCCTTTGAAGCTTTCTTT. The J gene is TRBJ1-1, the V gene TRBV30, with 10 bases matching TRBD1. Germline-derived CDR1 and CDR2 are GTSNPN and SVGIG (reference sequence). The length of the CDR3 is 14 residues. J gave up 7 bases and V 3 bases, and 8 bases lay outside the gene matches.

The gene calls are TRBV18 and TRBJ1-2; D is unclear. The CDR3 is made up of 12 amino acids. Germline V gives CDR1 KGHSH, CDR2 LQKENI. Between the trimmed V and J ends, which lost 4 bases and 3 bases, there was a span of 6 bases. CDR3 sequence: CASSLQDYGYTF. For the CDR3, the DNA is TGTGCCAGCTCACTTCAGGACTATGGCTACACCTTC. Full variable domain (missing parts from reference TRBV18 and TRBJ1-2): NAGVMQNPRHLVRRRGQEARLRCSPMKGHSHVYWYRQLPEEGLKFMVYLQKENIIDESGMPKERFSAEFPKEGPSILRIQQVVRGDSAAYFCASSLQDYGYTFGSGTRLTVV.

V is TRBV7-9 and J is TRBJ1-1, with 7 bases that match TRBD1. J lost 1 base, V lost 1 base, and 6 bases had no gene match. Germline lookup yields CDR1 SEHNR and CDR2 FQNEAQ (reference sequence). The CDR3 spans 16 residues. This CDR3 is CASSLEYRGWNTEAFF. As DNA, the CDR3 is TGTGCCAGCAGCTTAGAATACAGGGGCTGGAACACTGAAGCTTTCTTT. The whole variable domain, filled in from reference TRBV7-9 and TRBJ1-1, reads DTGVSQNPRHKITKRGQNVTFRCDPISEHNRLYWYRQTLGQGPEFLTYFQNEAQLEKSRLLSDRFSAERPKGSFSTLEIQRTEQGDSAMYLCASSLEYRGWNTEAFFGQGTRLTVV.

The V and J genes are TRBV4-2 and TRBJ1-6; no firm D call. Deletions cut 4 bases from V and 12 bases from J, with 13 bases between. This CDR3 is 13 amino acids long. Germline V gene data show CDR1 as LGHNA and CDR2 as YNFKEQ. CDR3 in amino acids: CASSLRGAEPLHF. DNA for the CDR3: TGTGCCAGCAGCCTGCGGGGTGCTGAACCCCTCCACTTT.

The gene calls are TRBV2 and TRBJ2-5; D perhaps matches TRBD1 (6 bases). The CDR3 totals 14 residues. Germline values: CDR1 SNHLY, CDR2 FYNNEI. Trimming took off 6 bases at V and 1 base at J, with 12 bases between the two ends. The CDR3 DNA reads TGTGCCAGCAGCCAAGGACAGATCCAAGAGACCCAGTACTTC. Its protein is CASSQGQIQETQYF.

The chain combines TRBV7-9 with TRBJ1-6; D is undetermined. V was clipped by 5 bases and J by 0 bases, with 11 bases between them. CDR3 length: 16 residues. Germline lookup yields CDR1 SEHNR and CDR2 FQNEAQ (reference sequence). DNA for the CDR3: TGTGCCAGCAGCCCCGGGTCAAGCTCCTATAATTCACCCCTCCACTTT. Translation: CASSPGSSSYNSPLHF.

The chain carries TRBV7-9 and TRBJ1-5; D perhaps matches TRBD1 (5 bases). The germline V gene encodes CDR1 SEHNR and CDR2 FQNEAQ (reference sequence). V gave up 4 bases and J gave up 7 bases, with 8 bases separating them. CDR3 length: 12 amino acids. This chain's CDR3 is CASSSQGQPQHF. As DNA, the CDR3 is TGTGCCAGCAGCTCCCAGGGACAGCCCCAGCATTTT.

As to this clone: At one end the junction does not follow the germline gene, possibly because of a read error. This chain connects TRBV4-1 to TRBJ1-2, with D perhaps TRBD1 (5 bases). CDR1 and CDR2 (germline): MGHRA, YSYEKL. CDR3 size: 18 residues. CDR3 protein: CASSHGAVTGRVNHGYTF. CDR3 in DNA: TGCGCCAGCAGCCATGGAGCTGTAACAGGTCGTGTTAACCATGGCTACACCTTC.

CDR3 protein: CALGGGGNQPQHF. DNA of the CDR3: TGTGCCCTCGGGGGAGGTGGCAATCAGCCCCAGCATTTT. The chain has TRBV30 and TRBJ1-5; perhaps TRBD1 as D (5 bases). CDR1 and CDR2 from the germline V gene are GTSNPN and SVGIG (reference sequence). Trimming took off 8 bases at V and 2 bases at J, with 13 bases between the two ends. The CDR3 is made up of 13 amino acids.

This chain connects TRBV7-3 to TRBJ2-1; possible D gene TRBD1, 5 bases. CDR3 length equals 15 residues. Per the germline V gene, CDR1 is SGHTA and CDR2 is FQGTGA. Trimming stripped 1 base from V and 2 bases from J, with 9 bases between. The CDR3 sequence: CASSLRQGTYNEQFF. Written as DNA, the CDR3 is TGTGCCAGCAGCTTAAGGCAGGGAACCTACAATGAGCAGTTCTTC.

A word on this clone: At one end, the junction sequence differs from germline, possibly due to a read error. This rearrangement joins TRBV25-1 to TRBJ1-2; 9 bases agree with TRBD1. CDR1 MGHDK and CDR2 SYGVNS come from the germline V gene. The CDR3 length is 15 residues. DNA for the CDR3: TGTGCCGGCAGTGATACGGGACAGGGTTGGCAGGGCTACACCTTC. Protein product: CAGSDTGQGWQGYTF.

DNA for the CDR3: TGTGCTAGTGGTTTGTCCCGGTCGGGGGGCCTGGGCAATCAGCCCCAGCATTTT. This translates into CASGLSRSGGLGNQPQHF. The V and J genes are TRBV12-5 and TRBJ1-5; D is possibly TRBD1 (6 bases). The CDR3 extends over 18 amino acids. Trimming shortened V by 2 bases and J by 2 bases, and 19 bases separated the two germline ends. The germline CDR1 and CDR2 sequences are LGHNT and FRNRAP.

The chain uses TRBV30 and TRBJ1-3; tentatively, D is TRBD1 (6 bases). The CDR3 runs 17 residues. V lost 3 bases and J 0 bases, leaving 18 bases between the germline ends. Germline V gene sequence: CDR1 GTSNPN, CDR2 SVGIG (reference sequence). For the CDR3, the DNA is TGTGCCTGGAGAGGGGGTCGTACAGACCTCTCTGGAAACACCATATATTTT. Its translation: CAWRGGRTDLSGNTIYF.

This chain joins TRBV7-2 and TRBJ2-1, with a weak D call TRBD1 (5 bases). The germline gives CDR1 SGHTA, CDR2 FQGNSA. The ends were cut back, 1 base at V and 1 base at J, with 8 bases in the middle. CDR3 length: 15 residues. In DNA, the CDR3 is TGTGCCAGCAGCTTAGGGGCAGGGTCCTACAATGAGCAGTTCTTC. It codes for CASSLGAGSYNEQFF.

This sequence joins TRBV5-1 and TRBJ2-7; 9 bases line up with TRBD2. Germline assignment: CDR1 SGHRS and CDR2 YFSETQ. The CDR3 has 15 amino acids. V shed 2 bases, J shed 2 bases, and the junction held 5 bases outside the gene matches. CDR3 nucleotide sequence: TGCGCCAGCAGCTTCTCCGGGACTAGCACCTACGAGCAGTACTTC. Amino acids: CASSFSGTSTYEQYF.

The chain employs TRBV11-3 and TRBJ1-5, with 10 positions matching TRBD1. V was pared by 6 bases and J by 5 bases, with 13 bases of the junction left unmatched. The CDR3 loop spans 17 amino acids. Germline-derived CDR1 and CDR2 are SGHNT and YENEEA. CDR3 in DNA: TGTGCCAGCAGGATACGCAGGGACAGGGGAGAGGATCAGCCCCAGCATTTT. This translates into CASRIRRDRGEDQPQHF.

The rearrangement links TRBV11-2 to TRBJ1-1; tentatively, D is TRBD1 (6 bases). There are 15 residues in the CDR3. V was pared by 1 base and J by 1 base, with 10 bases between. Germline CDR1 SGHAT, CDR2 FQNNGV. Here the CDR3 DNA reads TGTGCCAGCAGCTTAGCTCGGGGGGCGAACACTGAAGCTTTCTTT. Amino acids: CASSLARGANTEAFF.

This chain links TRBV29-1 with TRBJ2-7, with a tentative D call TRBD2 (7 bases). V shed 7 bases and J shed 3 bases, with 13 bases lying between them. Germline assignment: CDR1 SQVTM and CDR2 ANQGSEA. The CDR3 contains 12 residues. The CDR3 loop is CSAGGFNYEQYF. The DNA of the CDR3 is TGCAGCGCGGGGGGCTTTAACTACGAGCAGTACTTC.